The T cell receptor beta chain under discussion was sequenced for a study of regulatory T cells in long-lasting Graves disease. Study observations and caveats: The study found TRBV28, TRBJ1-2 and TRBJ2-5 favored in persistent disease.

The CDR3 extends over 20 amino acids. V shed 1 base, J shed 5 bases, and the junction held 12 bases outside the gene matches. Germline CDR1 is SGHTA and CDR2 is FQGNSA. RNA isolated from PBMCs was used to make the TCR library. With EDTA tubes as the receptacles, about 9.2 milliliters of peripheral blood were drawn. TCRdb re-analysed the reads in MiXCR, keeping a single row per CDR3 protein. This repertoire shows approximately 800 distinct CDR3 sequences, 80% to 90% found once; its top ten account for 11%. A note on this clonotype: Its antigen is currently unknown.

The sample in question was peripheral blood mononuclear cells (PBMCs), obtained with antithyroid drug treatment, in newly diagnosed or persistent Graves disease (not recorded which). V gene TRBV7-2 combines with J gene TRBJ2-3, with 16 bases lining up with TRBD2. This receptor was obtained from a man younger than 35 with Graves disease. This CDR3 reads CASSLVGWGLAGGPGDTQYF. For the CDR3, the DNA is TGTGCCAGCAGCTTAGTTGGCTGGGGACTAGCGGGAGGGCCGGGAGATACGCAGTATTTT.